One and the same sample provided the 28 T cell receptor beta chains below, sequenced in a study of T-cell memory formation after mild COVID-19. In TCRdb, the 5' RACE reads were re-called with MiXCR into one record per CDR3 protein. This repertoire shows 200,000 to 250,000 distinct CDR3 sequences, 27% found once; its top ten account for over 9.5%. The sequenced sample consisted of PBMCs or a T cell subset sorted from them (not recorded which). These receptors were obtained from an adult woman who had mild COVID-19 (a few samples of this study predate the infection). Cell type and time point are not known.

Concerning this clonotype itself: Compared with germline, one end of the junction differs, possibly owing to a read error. The CDR3 region has the DNA TGTGACAGCAGCTCCAGTGGCGGTGGGACAGATACGCAGTATTTT. Translating gives CDSSSSGGGTDTQYF. This chain connects TRBV11-3 to TRBJ2-3, with D uncertain. The CDR3 extends over 15 amino acids. Germline lookup yields CDR1 SGHNT and CDR2 YENEEA.

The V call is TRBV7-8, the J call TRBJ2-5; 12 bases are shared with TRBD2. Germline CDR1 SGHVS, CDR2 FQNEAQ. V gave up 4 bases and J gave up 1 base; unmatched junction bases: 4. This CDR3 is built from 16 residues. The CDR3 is CASSSGLAGFQETQYF. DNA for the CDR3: TGTGCCAGCAGCTCTGGACTAGCGGGATTCCAAGAGACCCAGTACTTC.

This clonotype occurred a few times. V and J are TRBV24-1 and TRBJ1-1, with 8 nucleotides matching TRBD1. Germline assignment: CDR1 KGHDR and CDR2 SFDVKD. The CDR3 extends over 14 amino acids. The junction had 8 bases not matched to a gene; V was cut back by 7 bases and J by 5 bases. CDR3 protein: CATRGQAGGTEAFF. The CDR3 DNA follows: TGTGCCACCAGGGGACAGGCGGGGGGGACTGAAGCTTTCTTT.

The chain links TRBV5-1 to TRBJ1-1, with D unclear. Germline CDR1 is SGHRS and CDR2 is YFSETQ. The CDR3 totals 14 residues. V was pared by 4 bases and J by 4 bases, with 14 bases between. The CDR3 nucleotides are TGCGCCAGCAGCGCAGAAGTCCTTGCCACTGAAGCTTTCTTT. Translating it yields CASSAEVLATEAFF.

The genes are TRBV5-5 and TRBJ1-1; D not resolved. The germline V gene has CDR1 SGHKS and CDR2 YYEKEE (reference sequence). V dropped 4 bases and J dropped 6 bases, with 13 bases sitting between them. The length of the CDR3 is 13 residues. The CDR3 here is CASSPLQSSEAFF. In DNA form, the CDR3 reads TGTGCCAGCAGCCCCCTTCAATCATCTGAAGCTTTCTTT.

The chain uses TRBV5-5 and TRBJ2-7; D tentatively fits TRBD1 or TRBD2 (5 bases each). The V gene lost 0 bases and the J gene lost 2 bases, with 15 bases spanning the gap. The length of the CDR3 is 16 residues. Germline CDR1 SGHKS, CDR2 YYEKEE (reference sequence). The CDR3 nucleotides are TGTGCCAGCAGCTTGGATGAGGGGTGGCCTCCCTACGAGCAGTACTTC. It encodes CASSLDEGWPPYEQYF.

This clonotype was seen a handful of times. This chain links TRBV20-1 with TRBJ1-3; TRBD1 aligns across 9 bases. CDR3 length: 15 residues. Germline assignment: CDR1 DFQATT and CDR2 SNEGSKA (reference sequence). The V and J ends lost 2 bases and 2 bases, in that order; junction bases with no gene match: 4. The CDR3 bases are TGCAGTGCTAGACCTCGGGACAGGGCTGGAAACACCATATATTTT. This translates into CSARPRDRAGNTIYF.

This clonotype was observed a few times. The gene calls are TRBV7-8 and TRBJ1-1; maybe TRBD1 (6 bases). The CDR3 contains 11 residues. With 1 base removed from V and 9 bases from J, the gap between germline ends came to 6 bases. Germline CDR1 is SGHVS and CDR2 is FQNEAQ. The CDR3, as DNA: TGTGCCAGCAGCTTAGGGGGGCAAGCTTTCTTT. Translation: CASSLGGQAFF.

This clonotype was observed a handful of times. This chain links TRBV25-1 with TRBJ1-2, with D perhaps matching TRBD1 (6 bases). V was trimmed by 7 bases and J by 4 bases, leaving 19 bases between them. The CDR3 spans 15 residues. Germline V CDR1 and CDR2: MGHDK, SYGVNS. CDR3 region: CASNESGGPAYGYTF. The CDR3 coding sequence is TGTGCCAGCAACGAATCCGGGGGCCCGGCCTATGGCTACACCTTC.

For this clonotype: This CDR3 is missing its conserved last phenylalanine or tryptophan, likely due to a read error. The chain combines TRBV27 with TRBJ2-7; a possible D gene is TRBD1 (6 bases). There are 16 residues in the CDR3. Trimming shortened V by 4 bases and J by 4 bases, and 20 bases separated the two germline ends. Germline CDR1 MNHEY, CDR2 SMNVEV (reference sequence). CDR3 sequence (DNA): TGTGCCAGCAGTTCACCCCTCGACAGAAGGGGGTACGAGCAGTACTTA. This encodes CASSSPLDRRGYEQYL.

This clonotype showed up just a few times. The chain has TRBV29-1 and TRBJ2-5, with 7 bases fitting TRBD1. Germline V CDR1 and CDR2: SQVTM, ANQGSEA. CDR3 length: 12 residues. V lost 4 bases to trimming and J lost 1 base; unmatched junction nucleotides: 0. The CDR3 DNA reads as TGCAGCGTTGGACAGGGCCAAGAGACCCAGTACTTC. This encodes CSVGQGQETQYF.

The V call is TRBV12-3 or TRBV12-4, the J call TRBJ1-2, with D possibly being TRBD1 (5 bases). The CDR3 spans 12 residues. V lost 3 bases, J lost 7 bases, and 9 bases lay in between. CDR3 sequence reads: CASSFEGVGYTF. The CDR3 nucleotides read TGTGCCAGCAGTTTTGAAGGGGTTGGCTACACCTTC.

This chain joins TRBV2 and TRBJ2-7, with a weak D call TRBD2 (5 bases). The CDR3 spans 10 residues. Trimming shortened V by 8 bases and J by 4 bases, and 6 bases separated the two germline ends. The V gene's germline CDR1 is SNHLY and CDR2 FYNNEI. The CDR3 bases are TGTGCCAGCGACTATTACGAGCAGTACTTC. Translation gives CASDYYEQYF.

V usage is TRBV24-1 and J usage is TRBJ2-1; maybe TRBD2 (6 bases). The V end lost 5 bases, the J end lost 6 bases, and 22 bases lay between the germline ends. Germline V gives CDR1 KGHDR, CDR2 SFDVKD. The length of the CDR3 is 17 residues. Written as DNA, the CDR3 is TGTGCCACCAGTGGTGGAGGGCCCTATACCCCCCGCAATGAGCAGTTCTTC. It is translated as CATSGGGPYTPRNEQFF.

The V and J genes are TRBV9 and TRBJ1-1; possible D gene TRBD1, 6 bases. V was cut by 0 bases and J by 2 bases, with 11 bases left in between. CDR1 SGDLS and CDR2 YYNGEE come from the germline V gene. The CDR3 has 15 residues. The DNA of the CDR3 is TGTGCCAGCAGCGTAGAGGGGGGGGGAAACACTGAAGCTTTCTTT. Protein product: CASSVEGGGNTEAFF.

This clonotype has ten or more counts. Here the CDR3 reads CSARDMGQSPYGYTF. The CDR3 nucleotides are TGCAGTGCTAGAGATATGGGACAGAGCCCGTATGGCTACACCTTC. The chain links TRBV20-1 to TRBJ1-2; 7 nucleotides line up with TRBD1. This CDR3 is built from 15 residues. Germline V CDR1 and CDR2: DFQATT, SNEGSKA (reference sequence). J was trimmed by 5 bases and V by 0 bases; bases with no gene match: 9.

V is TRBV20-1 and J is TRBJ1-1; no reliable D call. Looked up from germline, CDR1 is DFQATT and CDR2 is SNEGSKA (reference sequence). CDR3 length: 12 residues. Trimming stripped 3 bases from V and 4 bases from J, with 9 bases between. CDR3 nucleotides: TGCAGTGCTAGGGAAGGGTTCACTGAAGCTTTCTTT. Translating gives CSAREGFTEAFF.

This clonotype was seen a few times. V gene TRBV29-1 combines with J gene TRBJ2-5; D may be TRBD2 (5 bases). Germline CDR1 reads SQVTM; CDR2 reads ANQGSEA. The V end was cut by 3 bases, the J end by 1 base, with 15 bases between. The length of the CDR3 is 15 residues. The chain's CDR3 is CSVDPGQRFQETQYF. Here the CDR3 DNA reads TGCAGCGTTGACCCGGGCCAGCGGTTCCAAGAGACCCAGTACTTC.

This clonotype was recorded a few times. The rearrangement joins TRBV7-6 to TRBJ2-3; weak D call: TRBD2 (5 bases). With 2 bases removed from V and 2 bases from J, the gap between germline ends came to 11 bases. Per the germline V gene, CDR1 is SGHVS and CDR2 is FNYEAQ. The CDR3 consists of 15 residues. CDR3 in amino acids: CASSLNRAVTDTQYF. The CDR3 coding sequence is TGTGCCAGCAGCTTAAACCGAGCGGTCACAGATACGCAGTATTTT.

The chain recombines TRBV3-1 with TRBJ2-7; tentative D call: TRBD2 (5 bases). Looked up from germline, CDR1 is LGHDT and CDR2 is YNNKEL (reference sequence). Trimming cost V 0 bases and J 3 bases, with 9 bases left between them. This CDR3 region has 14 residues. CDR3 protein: CASSQELANYEQYF. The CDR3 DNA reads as TGTGCCAGCAGCCAAGAGTTAGCGAACTACGAGCAGTACTTC.

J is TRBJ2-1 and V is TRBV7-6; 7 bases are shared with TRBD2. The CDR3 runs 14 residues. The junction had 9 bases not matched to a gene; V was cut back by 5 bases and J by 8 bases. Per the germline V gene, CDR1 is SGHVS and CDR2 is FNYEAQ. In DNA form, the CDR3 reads TGTGCCAGCAGCATGCGGGAGAATGGCGATGAGCAGTTCTTC. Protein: CASSMRENGDEQFF.

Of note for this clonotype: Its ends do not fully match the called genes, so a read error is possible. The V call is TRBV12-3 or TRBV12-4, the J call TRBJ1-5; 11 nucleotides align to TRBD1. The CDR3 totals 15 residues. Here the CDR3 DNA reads TGTGACAGCAGTTCGGACAGGGGGCTCAATCAGCCCCAGCATTTT. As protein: CDSSSDRGLNQPQHF.

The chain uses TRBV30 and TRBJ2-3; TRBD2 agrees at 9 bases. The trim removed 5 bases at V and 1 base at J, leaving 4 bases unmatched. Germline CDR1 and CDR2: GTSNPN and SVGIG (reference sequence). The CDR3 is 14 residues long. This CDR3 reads CAWEAGGRTDTQYF. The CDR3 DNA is TGTGCCTGGGAAGCGGGAGGACGCACAGATACGCAGTATTTT.

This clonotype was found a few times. The CDR3, as DNA: TGTGCCAGCAGCAACAGACAGCGGGAGACCCAGTACTTC. Its translation: CASSNRQRETQYF. The chain employs TRBV5-6 and TRBJ2-5; D possibly matches TRBD1 or TRBD2 (5 bases each). This CDR3 comprises 13 residues. Germline values: CDR1 SGHDT, CDR2 YYEEEE. V lost 4 bases and J 5 bases, leaving 12 bases between the germline ends. Filled out from reference TRBV5-6 and TRBJ2-5, the complete variable domain reads DAGVTQSPTHLIKTRGQQVTLRCSPKSGHDTVSWYQQALGQGPQFIFQYYEEEERQRGNFPDRFSGHQFPNYSSELNVNALLLGDSALYLCASSNRQRETQYFGPGTRLLVL.

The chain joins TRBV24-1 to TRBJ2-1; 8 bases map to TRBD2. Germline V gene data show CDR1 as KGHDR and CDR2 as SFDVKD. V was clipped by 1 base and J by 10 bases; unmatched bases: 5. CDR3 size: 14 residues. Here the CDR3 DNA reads TGTGCCACCAGTGATTTCCGGGAGGGATTAGAGCAGTTCTTC. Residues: CATSDFREGLEQFF.

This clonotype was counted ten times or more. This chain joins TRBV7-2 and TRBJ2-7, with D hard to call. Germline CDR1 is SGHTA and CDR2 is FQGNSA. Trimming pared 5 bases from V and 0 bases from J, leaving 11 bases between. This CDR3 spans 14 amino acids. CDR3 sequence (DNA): TGTGCCAGCAGCCCCTATCTGAGCTCCTACGAGCAGTACTTC. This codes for CASSPYLSSYEQYF.

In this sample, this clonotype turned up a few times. The CDR3 DNA reads TGCGCCAGCAGCTTAGGACATAGCAGCCAAGAGACCCAGTACTTC. This sequence encodes CASSLGHSSQETQYF. V and J are TRBV5-1 and TRBJ2-5; perhaps TRBD1 as D (5 bases). Germline assignment: CDR1 SGHRS and CDR2 YFSETQ. The CDR3 is 15 amino acids. The V gene lost 2 bases and the J gene lost 1 base, with 12 bases spanning the gap.

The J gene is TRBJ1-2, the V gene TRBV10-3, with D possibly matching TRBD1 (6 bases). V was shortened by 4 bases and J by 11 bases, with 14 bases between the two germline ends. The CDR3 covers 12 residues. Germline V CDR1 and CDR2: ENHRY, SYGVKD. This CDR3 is CAISVSTGIYTF. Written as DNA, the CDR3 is TGTGCCATCAGTGTATCTACAGGGATTTACACCTTC.